The clone carrying this T cell receptor (beta chain) was seen a handful of times. These data are taken from a study of blood T cell repertoires in COVID-19. Study-level background: Samples taken during acute and convalescent COVID-19 were collected in the United States, Italy and Spain. PBMCs, B-cell-depleted T cells, or T cells were the source of the cDNA or gDNA that made up the material.

The authors' processing: Amplification of reference gene primers was used by the study to estimate nucleated cell counts. TCRdb's table, derived via immunoSEQ multiplex PCR, lists solely in-frame clones and lacks some. The V and J calls and clone size come from that table; D and trimming were worked out from the DNA. This table holds some 150,000 clones, around 76% found once. J was trimmed by 6 bases and V by 1 base; bases with no gene match: 4. This CDR3 comprises 14 residues. CDR1 SGHRS and CDR2 YFSETQ come from the germline V gene. The chain is built from TRBV5-1 and TRBJ2-1; 7 bases are a match to TRBD2. The receptor was isolated from a man aged 55 to 69 with acute or convalescent COVID-19. Sequencing was done on a sample of peripheral blood. This CDR3 is CASSLQTSLNEQFF. The CDR3 DNA reads as TGCGCCAGCAGCTTGCAGACTAGCCTCAATGAGCAGTTCTTC.